Shown below are 4 T cell receptor beta chains from a single sample sequenced in a study of technical replicates of blood from a handful of donors (dated by TCRdb to 2016 to 2017). Receptor libraries were prepared by the immunoSEQ multiplex PCR assay. TCRdb limited this immuneACCESS table to in-frame rearrangements with V and J called. A share of clones is missing; checked studies link under half to unresolved V genes, and the rest is unexplained. This sample is represented by 65,000 to 80,000 clones; approximately 98% of them were singletons. The top ten hold roughly 0.2% of the sample. The sample consisted of T cells isolated from PBMCs. The source of these receptors is a human donor in good health.

In regard to this clone: The same CDR3 is also encoded by other DNA sequences in this sample. V usage is TRBV30 and J usage is TRBJ1-5; D possibly corresponds to TRBD1 (5 bases). V dropped 2 bases and J dropped 5 bases, with 10 bases sitting between them. The CDR3 extends over 13 amino acids. Looked up from germline, CDR1 is GTSNPN and CDR2 is SVGIG (reference sequence). The DNA for the CDR3 is TGTGCCTGGAGTCCTCAGGGTGATCAGCCCCAGCATTTT. It is translated as CAWSPQGDQPQHF. Filled out from reference TRBV30 and TRBJ1-5, the complete variable domain reads SQTIHQWPATLVQPVGSPLSLECTVEGTSNPNLYWYRQAAGRGLQLLFYSVGIGQISSEVPQNLSASRPQDRQFILSSKKLLLSDSGFYLCAWSPQGDQPQHFGDGTRLSIL.

CDR3: CASSPGLAGVSYNEQFF. The CDR3 bases are TGTGCCAGCAGTCCCGGACTAGCGGGAGTGTCCTACAATGAGCAGTTCTTC. The gene calls are TRBV27 and TRBJ2-1, with TRBD2 matching over 13 bases. After removal of 5 bases from V and 1 base from J, the junction contained 5 bases not matched to a gene. From germline, CDR1 is MNHEY and CDR2 SMNVEV (reference sequence). The CDR3 covers 17 residues.

The chain is built from TRBV5-1 and TRBJ2-1, with 7 positions matching TRBD2. This CDR3 is 11 amino acids long. The V segment lost 3 bases and the J segment 10 bases; nucleotides outside the gene matches: 1. CDR1 is SGHRS, CDR2 YFSETQ, per germline. The CDR3 is CASSWGGEQFF. CDR3 nucleotides: TGCGCCAGCAGCTGGGGGGGGGAGCAGTTCTTC.

V usage is TRBV29-1 and J usage is TRBJ1-3; 7 nucleotides match TRBD1. The CDR3 loop spans 13 amino acids. Germline V gene lookup returns CDR1 SQVTM and CDR2 ANQGSEA. V lost 7 bases, J lost 3 bases, and 6 bases stayed unmatched. The CDR3 protein is CSGAGDSGNTIYF. CDR3 sequence (DNA): TGCAGCGGGGCCGGGGACAGTGGAAACACCATATATTTT.